This is a list of T cell receptor beta chains from one sample in a study of T cells in Graves' hyperthyroidism and ophthalmopathy. TCRdb redid the calling of the multiplex PCR reads with MiXCR, one entry per CDR3 protein. The repertoire holds around 800,000 distinct CDR3 sequences, with roughly 40% as singletons. What was sequenced was blood. The source of these receptors is a man aged 18 to 29 with Graves' hyperthyroidism. CDR3s include the opening cysteine and the closing phenylalanine or tryptophan. Fields, in order: J gene, clone size, V gene, D gene, CDR3 DNA, CDR3 protein. D genes are given only for firm matches. Size is omitted from some rows. Given values are once, few, many or a class for expanded clones.

>TRBJ2-7|-|TRBV7-9|TRBD2
TGTGCCAGCAGAGCGGGGGGGTTCGAGCAGTACTTC
CASRAGGFEQYF
>TRBJ1-1|-|TRBV7-9|-
TGTGCCAGCAGCTCCTTACAGGGAAATTTGAACACTGAAGCTTTCTTT
CASSSLQGNLNTEAFF
>TRBJ2-3|-|TRBV7-6|TRBD2
TGTGCCAGCAGCGTTAGCGGGAACACAGATACGCAGTATTTT
CASSVSGNTDTQYF
>TRBJ2-2|-|TRBV12-3/TRBV12-4|-
TGTGCCAGCAGTTTGCGCCCGGGACGGGAGCTGTTTTTT
CASSLRPGRELFF
>TRBJ2-7|-|TRBV7-2|-
TGTGCCAGCGCTGGTTGGCCCTCCGACGAGCAGTACTTC
CASAGWPSDEQYF
>TRBJ1-2|-|TRBV2|-
TGTGCCAGCAGTAGTAAGGAGGGTGGCTATGGCTACACCTTC
CASSSKEGGYGYTF
>TRBJ2-7|many|TRBV2|-
TGTGCCAGCAGTGAAGAGCCTCTCCACGAGCAGTACTTC
CASSEEPLHEQYF
>TRBJ1-1|-|TRBV25-1|TRBD1
TGTGCCAGCAGTGCGCCGGGACAGAGGGCTGAAGCTTTCTTT
CASSAPGQRAEAFF
>TRBJ2-7|-|TRBV25-1|-
TGTGCCAGCAGTGATCTGAGACAGGTCGACTACGAGCAGTACTTC
CASSDLRQVDYEQYF
>TRBJ2-2|few|TRBV20-1|-
TGCAGTGCTAGAGATCTTGGGCCGGCGAACACCGGGGAGCTGTTTTTT
CSARDLGPANTGELFF
>TRBJ2-5|-|TRBV5-8|-
TGTGCCAGCAGCTCGGACGTAGAGACCCAGTACTTC
CASSSDVETQYF
>TRBJ2-7|-|TRBV19|-
TGTGCCAGCAGAGAACCGGGTTACGAGCAGTACTTC
CASREPGYEQYF
>TRBJ1-3|-|TRBV7-2|-
TGTGCCAGCAGCCCGGGAGTAGGTGGGAACACCATATATTTT
CASSPGVGGNTIYF
>TRBJ2-6|many|TRBV7-2|TRBD1
TGTGCCAGCAGCTTCCAGACAGGGCATAGCGGGGCCAACGTCCTGACTTTC
CASSFQTGHSGANVLTF
>TRBJ1-2|few|TRBV14|-
TGTGCCAGCAGCCAAGACCGACGCTATGGCTACACCTTC
CASSQDRRYGYTF
>TRBJ2-7|-|TRBV12-3/TRBV12-4|TRBD1
TGTGCCAGCAGCTCGGACAGGCCCCACGGCCGCTACGAGCAGTACTTC
CASSSDRPHGRYEQYF
>TRBJ2-5|many|TRBV12-3/TRBV12-4|TRBD2
TGTGCCAGCAGTCCTCGACTAGCAGCAGAGACCCAGTACTTC
CASSPRLAAETQYF
>TRBJ2-6|-|TRBV7-2|-
TGTGCCAGCAGCTTTGCCTCAGGGGGGACTGGGGCCAACGTCCTGACTTTC
CASSFASGGTGANVLTF
>TRBJ2-7|many|TRBV29-1|-
TGCAGCGTCACCCTGGTAGGGACCTATACCGAGCAGTACTTC
CSVTLVGTYTEQYF
>TRBJ2-2|-|TRBV5-6|-
TGTGCCAGCAGTTTCGACCTCACCGGGGAGCTGTTTTTT
CASSFDLTGELFF
>TRBJ1-1|-|TRBV19|-
TGTGCCAGTAGTCTTTGGGACGGACCCATGAACACTGAAGCTTTCTTT
CASSLWDGPMNTEAFF
>TRBJ2-2|-|TRBV7-7|TRBD2
TGTGCTAGCAGCCTTAGCCCGGGACTAGCGGGAAACACCGGGGAGCTGTTTTTT
CASSLSPGLAGNTGELFF
>TRBJ2-2|-|TRBV7-3|TRBD1
TGTGCCAGCAGCATCGAGGGGGCGAGTACCGGGGAGCTGTTTTTT
CASSIEGASTGELFF